The T cell receptor beta chain under discussion was sequenced for a study of blood T cell repertoires in COVID-19. Looking at the study overall: Italy, Spain and the United States were the sources of the convalescent and acute COVID-19 samples. PBMCs, B-cell-depleted T cells, or T cells provided the cDNA or gDNA that made up the material.

Source study methods: It was from reference gene primer amplification that nucleated cell counts were estimated. Some clones are missing from TCRdb's copy, which holds only in-frame ones; the method was immunoSEQ multiplex PCR. That table gives V, J and clone size, and the DNA gave D and trimming. There are about 400,000 clones in the sample; 75% to 90% occur only once, and under 1.5% lies in the top ten. The CDR3 loop spans 15 amino acids. Looked up from germline, CDR1 is MGHDK and CDR2 is SYGVNS. V lost 8 bases and J 3 bases, leaving 17 bases between the germline ends. The sample comprised peripheral blood. J is TRBJ2-1 and V is TRBV25-1; a possible D gene is TRBD1 (6 bases). The source is a woman aged 25 to 45 with active or convalescent COVID-19. The chain's CDR3 is CASSLGAGNYNEQFF. In nucleotides, the CDR3 is TGTGCCAGCTCCTTGGGGGCAGGGAACTACAATGAGCAGTTCTTC. The whole variable domain, remainder taken from reference TRBV25-1 and TRBJ2-1, is EADIYQTPRYLVIGTGKKITLECSQTMGHDKMYWYQQDPGMELHLIHYSYGVNSTEKGDLSSESTVSRIRTEHFPLTLESARPSHTSQYLCASSLGAGNYNEQFFGPGTRLTVL.